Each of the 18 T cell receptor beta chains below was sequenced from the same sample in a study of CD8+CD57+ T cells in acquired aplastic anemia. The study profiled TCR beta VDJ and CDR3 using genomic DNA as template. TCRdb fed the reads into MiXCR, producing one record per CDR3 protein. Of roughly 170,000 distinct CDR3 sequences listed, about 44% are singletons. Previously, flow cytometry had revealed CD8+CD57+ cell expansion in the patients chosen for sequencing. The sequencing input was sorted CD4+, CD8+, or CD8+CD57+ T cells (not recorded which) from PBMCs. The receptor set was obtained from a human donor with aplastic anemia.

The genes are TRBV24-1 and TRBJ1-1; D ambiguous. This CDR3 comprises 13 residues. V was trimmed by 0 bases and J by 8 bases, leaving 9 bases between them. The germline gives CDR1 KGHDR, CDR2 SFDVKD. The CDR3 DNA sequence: TGTGCCACCAGTGATTTGTCCGGGTCCGAAGCTTTCTTT. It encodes CATSDLSGSEAFF.

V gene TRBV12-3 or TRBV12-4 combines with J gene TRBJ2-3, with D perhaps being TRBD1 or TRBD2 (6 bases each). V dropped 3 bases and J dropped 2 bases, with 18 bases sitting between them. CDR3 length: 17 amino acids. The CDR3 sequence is CASSFLRGPRTTDTQYF. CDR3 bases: TGTGCCAGCAGTTTTTTACGGGGGCCCCGGACCACAGATACGCAGTATTTT.

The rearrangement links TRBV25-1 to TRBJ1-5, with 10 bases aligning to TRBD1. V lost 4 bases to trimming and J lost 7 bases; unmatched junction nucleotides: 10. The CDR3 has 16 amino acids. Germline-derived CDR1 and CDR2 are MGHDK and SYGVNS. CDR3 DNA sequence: TGTGCCAGCAGTGGCCCAGGACAGGGGGATAAGCAGCCCCAGCATTTT. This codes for CASSGPGQGDKQPQHF.

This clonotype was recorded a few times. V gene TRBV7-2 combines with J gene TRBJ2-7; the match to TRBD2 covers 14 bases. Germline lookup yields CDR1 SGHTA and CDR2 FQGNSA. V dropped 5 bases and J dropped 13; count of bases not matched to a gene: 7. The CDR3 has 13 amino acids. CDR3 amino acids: CASSQGTSGSIYF. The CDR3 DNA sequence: TGTGCCAGCAGCCAAGGGACTAGCGGGAGTATCTACTTC.

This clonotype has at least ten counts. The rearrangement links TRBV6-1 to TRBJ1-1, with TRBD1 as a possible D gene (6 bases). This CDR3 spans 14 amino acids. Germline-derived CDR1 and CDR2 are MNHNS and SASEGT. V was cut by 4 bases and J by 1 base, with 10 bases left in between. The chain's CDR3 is CASSVTGQNTEAFF. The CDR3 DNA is TGTGCCAGCAGTGTAACAGGGCAGAACACTGAAGCTTTCTTT.

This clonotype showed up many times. In DNA, the CDR3 is TGTGCCAGCAGTACGCGAACAGGGGCAGGCACTGAAGCTTTCTTT. This codes for CASSTRTGAGTEAFF. The gene calls are TRBV12-3 or TRBV12-4 and TRBJ1-1; TRBD1 aligns across 7 bases. V lost 5 bases and J lost 4; bases outside the gene matches: 10. The CDR3 is 15 residues long.

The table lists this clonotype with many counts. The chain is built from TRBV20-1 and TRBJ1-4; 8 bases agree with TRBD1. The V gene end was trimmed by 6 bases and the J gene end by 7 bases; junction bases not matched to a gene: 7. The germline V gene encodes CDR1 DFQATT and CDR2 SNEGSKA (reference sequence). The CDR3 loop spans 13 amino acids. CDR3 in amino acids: CSAGQGWGEKLFF. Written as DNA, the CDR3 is TGCAGTGCCGGACAGGGATGGGGTGAAAAACTGTTTTTT.

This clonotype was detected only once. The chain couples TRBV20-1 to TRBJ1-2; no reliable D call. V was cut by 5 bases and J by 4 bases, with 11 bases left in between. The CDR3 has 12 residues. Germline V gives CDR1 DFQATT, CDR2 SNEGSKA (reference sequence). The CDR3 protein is CSAPDLLYGYTF. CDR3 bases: TGCAGTGCTCCGGACCTCCTCTATGGCTACACCTTC.

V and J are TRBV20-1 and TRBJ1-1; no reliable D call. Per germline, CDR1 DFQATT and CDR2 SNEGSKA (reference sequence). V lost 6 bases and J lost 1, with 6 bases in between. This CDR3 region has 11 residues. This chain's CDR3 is CSATWNTEAFF. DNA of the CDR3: TGCAGTGCCACCTGGAACACTGAAGCTTTCTTT.

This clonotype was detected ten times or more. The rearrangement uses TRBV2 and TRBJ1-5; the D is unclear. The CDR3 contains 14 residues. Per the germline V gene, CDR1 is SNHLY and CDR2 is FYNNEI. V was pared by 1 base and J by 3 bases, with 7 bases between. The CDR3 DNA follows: TGTGCCAGCAGTGAAGGCAACAACAATCAGCCCCAGCATTTT. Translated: CASSEGNNNQPQHF. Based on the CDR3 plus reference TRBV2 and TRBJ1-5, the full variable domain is EPEVTQTPSHQVTQMGQEVILRCVPISNHLYFYWYRQILGQKVEFLVSFYNNEISEKSEIFDDQFSVERPDGSNFTLKIRSTKLEDSAMYFCASSEGNNNQPQHFGDGTRLSIL.

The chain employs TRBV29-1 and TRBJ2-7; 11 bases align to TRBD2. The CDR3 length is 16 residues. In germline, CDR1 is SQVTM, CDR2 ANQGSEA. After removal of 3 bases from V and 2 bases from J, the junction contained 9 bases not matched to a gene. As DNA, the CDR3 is TGCAGCGTTGATGGAGGGGGTAGCGGGGGGGCCTACGAGCAGTACTTC. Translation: CSVDGGGSGGAYEQYF.

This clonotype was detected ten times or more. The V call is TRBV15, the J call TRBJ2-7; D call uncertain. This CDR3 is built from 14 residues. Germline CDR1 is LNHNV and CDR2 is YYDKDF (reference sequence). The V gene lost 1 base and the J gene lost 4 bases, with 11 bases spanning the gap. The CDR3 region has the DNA TGTGCCACCAGCAGAGTTGACGCAGGATACGAGCAGTACTTC. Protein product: CATSRVDAGYEQYF.

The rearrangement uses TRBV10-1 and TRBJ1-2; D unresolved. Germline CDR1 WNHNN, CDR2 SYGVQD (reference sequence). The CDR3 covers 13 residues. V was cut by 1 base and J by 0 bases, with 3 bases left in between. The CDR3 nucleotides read TGCGCCAGCAGTGAGTGGACTAACTATGGCTACACCTTC. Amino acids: CASSEWTNYGYTF.

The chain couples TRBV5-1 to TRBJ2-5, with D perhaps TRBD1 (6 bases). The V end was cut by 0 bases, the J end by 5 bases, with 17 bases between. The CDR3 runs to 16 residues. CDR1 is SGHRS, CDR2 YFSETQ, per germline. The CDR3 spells CASSLGGPSFGETQYF. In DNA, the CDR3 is TGCGCCAGCAGCTTGGGGGGGCCCTCCTTTGGGGAGACCCAGTACTTC.

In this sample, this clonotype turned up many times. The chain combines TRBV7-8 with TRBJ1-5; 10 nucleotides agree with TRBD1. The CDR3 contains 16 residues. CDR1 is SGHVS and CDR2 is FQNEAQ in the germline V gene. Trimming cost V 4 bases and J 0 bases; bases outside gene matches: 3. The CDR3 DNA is TGTGCCAGCAGCTCCCGGACAGGGGGTAGCAATCAGCCCCAGCATTTT. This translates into CASSSRTGGSNQPQHF.

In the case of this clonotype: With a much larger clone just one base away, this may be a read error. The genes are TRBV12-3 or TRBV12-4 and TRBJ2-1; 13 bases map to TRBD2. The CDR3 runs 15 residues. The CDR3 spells CASRPTSGGNNGQFF. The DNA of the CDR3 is TGTGCCAGCAGACCGACTAGCGGGGGGAACAATGGGCAGTTCTTC.

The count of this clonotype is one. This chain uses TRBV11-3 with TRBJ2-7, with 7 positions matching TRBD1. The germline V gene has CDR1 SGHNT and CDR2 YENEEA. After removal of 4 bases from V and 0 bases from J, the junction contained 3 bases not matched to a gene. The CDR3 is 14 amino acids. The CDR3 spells CASSSGQVSYEQYF. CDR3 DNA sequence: TGTGCCAGCAGCTCAGGACAGGTCTCCTACGAGCAGTACTTC. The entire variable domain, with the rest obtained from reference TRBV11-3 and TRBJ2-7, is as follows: EAGVVQSPRYKIIEKKQPVAFWCNPISGHNTLYWYLQNLGQGPELLIRYENEEAVDDSQLPKDRFSAERLKGVDSTLKIQPAELGDSAVYLCASSSGQVSYEQYFGPGTRLTVT.

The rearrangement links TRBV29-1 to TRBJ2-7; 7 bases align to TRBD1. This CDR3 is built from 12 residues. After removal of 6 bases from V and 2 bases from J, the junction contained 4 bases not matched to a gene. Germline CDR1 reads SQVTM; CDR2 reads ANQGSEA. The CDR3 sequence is CSVRTGPYEQYF. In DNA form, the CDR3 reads TGCAGCGTAAGGACAGGCCCCTACGAGCAGTACTTC.